The 17 T cell receptor beta chains in this list originate from one sample, sequenced in a study of cytomegalovirus exposure and HLA in healthy donors (dated by TCRdb to the late 2010s). The library relied on the immunoSEQ multiplex PCR assay. For the multiplex PCR, a mixture combining 60 forward primers for TCR Vbeta segments and 13 reverse primers for TCR Jbeta segments was used. TCRdb's version of the immuneACCESS table is confined to in-frame rearrangements and falls short of the full clone set. An unresolved V gene accounts for under half of the shortfall where checked; the remainder is of unknown origin. This sample lists 69,000 or so clones; roughly four fifths were detected once. The ten largest clones add up to around 10% of the sample. Sequencing used PBMCs. These receptors all stem from a woman in her sixties or seventies in good health and CMV-seropositive.

This clone was counted once. The J gene is TRBJ2-5, the V gene TRBV19; 11 nucleotides align to TRBD2. Germline V gene data show CDR1 as LNHDA and CDR2 as SQIVND (reference sequence). This CDR3 is 15 amino acids long. J gave up 0 bases and V 4 bases, and 1 base lay outside the gene matches. CDR3: CASSRTSGYQETQYF. Written as DNA, the CDR3 is TGTGCCAGTAGTAGGACTAGCGGGTACCAAGAGACCCAGTACTTC. The full variable domain, in which reference TRBV19 and TRBJ2-5 provide the parts outside the CDR3, is DGGITQSPKYLFRKEGQNVTLSCEQNLNHDAMYWYRQDPGQGLRLIYYSQIVNDFQKGDIAEGYSVSREKKESFPLTVTSAQKNPTAFYLCASSRTSGYQETQYFGPGTRLLVL.

The chain carries TRBV6-1 and TRBJ2-4; 7 positions agree with TRBD1. Losses at the gene ends were 3 bases for V and 5 bases for J; bases not matched to a gene: 4. Germline CDR1 is MNHNS and CDR2 is SASEGT. The CDR3 extends over 14 amino acids. The CDR3 region is CASSEAGGENIQYF. In nucleotides, the CDR3 is TGTGCCAGCAGTGAGGCAGGGGGAGAAAACATTCAGTACTTC.

The chain carries TRBV29-1 and TRBJ1-2, with D perhaps TRBD1 (5 bases). CDR1 is SQVTM, CDR2 ANQGSEA, per germline. This CDR3 contains 14 residues. V lost 1 base to trimming and J lost 13 bases, with 22 bases between them. In nucleotides, the CDR3 is TGCAGCGTTGAAGGGTCAGGTTTAACTATGGGGGGCACCTTC. Translating it yields CSVEGSGLTMGGTF.

This rearrangement joins TRBV27 to TRBJ1-4; D possibly corresponds to TRBD1 (5 bases). V was clipped by 3 bases and J by 8 bases, with 7 bases between them. The CDR3 is made up of 12 amino acids. Germline CDR1 and CDR2: MNHEY and SMNVEV (reference sequence). This CDR3 reads CASSFGGEKLFF. The CDR3 DNA follows: TGTGCCAGCAGTTTCGGGGGGGAAAAACTGTTTTTT.

The chain links TRBV2 to TRBJ2-4, with 8 bases identical to TRBD2. V shed 7 bases, J shed 1 base, and the junction held 6 bases outside the gene matches. The length of the CDR3 is 15 residues. Germline-derived CDR1 and CDR2 are SNHLY and FYNNEI. CDR3 in DNA: TGTGCCAGCACTCCGCGGGGGGTGGCCAAAAACATTCAGTACTTC. Protein: CASTPRGVAKNIQYF.

This clone was seen a few times. The chain couples TRBV9 to TRBJ1-1; a possible D gene is TRBD1 (6 bases). The CDR3 sequence is 13 residues long. The germline V and J ends were trimmed by 4 bases and 1 base, with 8 bases remaining between them. Germline lookup yields CDR1 SGDLS and CDR2 YYNGEE. The chain's CDR3 is CASSKTGNTEAFF. CDR3 coding DNA: TGTGCCAGCAGCAAGACAGGGAACACTGAAGCTTTCTTT.

This clone appeared a few times. The J gene is TRBJ2-3, the V gene TRBV18, with 8 bases identical to TRBD2. This CDR3 comprises 13 residues. The V gene's germline CDR1 is KGHSH and CDR2 LQKENI. The V gene end was trimmed by 4 bases and the J gene end by 5 bases; junction bases not matched to a gene: 2. The CDR3 loop is CASSLTSGDTQYF. Written as DNA, the CDR3 is TGTGCCAGCTCACTAACTAGCGGAGATACGCAGTATTTT.

This chain uses TRBV4-2 with TRBJ1-6; tentative D call: TRBD1 (5 bases). The CDR3 is made up of 16 amino acids. Germline CDR1 is LGHNA and CDR2 is YNFKEQ. Trimming took off 4 bases at V and 9 bases at J, with 19 bases between the two ends. The CDR3 coding sequence is TGTGCCAGCAGCCTAGATTTGGCCAAGGGACTTTCACCCCTCCACTTT. Amino acid sequence: CASSLDLAKGLSPLHF.

This clone appeared a few times. The junction does not match germline at one end; this may be a read error. The rearrangement joins TRBV7-7 to TRBJ2-1; 8 nucleotides align to TRBD2. This CDR3 comprises 15 residues. The germline CDR1 and CDR2 sequences are SSHAT and FNYEAQ (reference sequence). The DNA for the CDR3 is TGTGCTAGCAGCCCCCAGCCGGGGGGGCCAAGTGAGCAGTTCTTC. It yields the protein CASSPQPGGPSEQFF.

V is TRBV6-6 and J is TRBJ2-1; 12 positions match TRBD2. CDR1 is MNHNY, CDR2 SVGAGI, per germline (reference sequence). J gave up 8 bases and V 6 bases, and 5 bases lay outside the gene matches. The CDR3 length is 14 residues. CDR3 nucleotide sequence: TGTGCCAGCAGCTCTAGCGGGGGGGGCTATGAGCAGTTCTTC. Protein product: CASSSSGGGYEQFF.

The chain uses TRBV6-5 and TRBJ2-4, with D perhaps TRBD2 (5 bases). Germline V gene data show CDR1 as MNHEY and CDR2 as SVGAGI. The CDR3 has 12 residues. With 4 bases removed from V and 13 bases from J, the gap between germline ends came to 14 bases. CDR3 nucleotide sequence: TGTGCCAGCAGTTCTGCTAGAGGGAACCAGTACTTC. Protein: CASSSARGNQYF.

The rearrangement uses TRBV19 and TRBJ2-1; 9 bases match TRBD1. The CDR3 runs to 14 residues. Germline V lookup: CDR1 LNHDA, CDR2 SQIVND (reference sequence). After removal of 9 bases from V and 8 bases from J, the junction contained 11 bases not matched to a gene. DNA for the CDR3: TGTGCCAGCGACACGGGACAGGGACTCGATGAGCAGTTCTTC. Translated, it gives CASDTGQGLDEQFF.

The chain links TRBV5-6 to TRBJ2-2; D is possibly TRBD1 (6 bases). Germline V gene sequence: CDR1 SGHDT, CDR2 YYEEEE. The CDR3 is made up of 14 amino acids. The V end lost 1 base, the J end lost 9 bases, and 13 bases lay between the germline ends. CDR3 protein: CASSLRDTNRELFF. As DNA, the CDR3 is TGTGCCAGCAGCTTGCGGGACACCAACCGGGAGCTGTTTTTT.

This rearrangement joins TRBV6-1 to TRBJ2-7, with 7 bases fitting TRBD2. CDR3 length equals 14 residues. Germline values: CDR1 MNHNS, CDR2 SASEGT. V shed 7 bases, J shed 0 bases, and the junction held 6 bases outside the gene matches. The chain's CDR3 is CASILGGSSYEQYF. In nucleotides, the CDR3 is TGTGCCAGCATCCTGGGGGGGAGCTCCTACGAGCAGTACTTC.

The chain joins TRBV19 to TRBJ1-2, with 8 bases fitting TRBD1. Germline V lookup: CDR1 LNHDA, CDR2 SQIVND (reference sequence). CDR3 length: 12 amino acids. CDR3 in amino acids: CAQPQGAEGYTF. The CDR3 DNA reads as TGTGCGCAACCGCAGGGGGCAGAGGGCTACACCTTC.

The chain has TRBV6-1 and TRBJ2-1, with unresolved D. The CDR3 has 15 amino acids. V shed 6 bases and J shed 4 bases, with 16 bases lying between them. Looked up from germline, CDR1 is MNHNS and CDR2 is SASEGT. CDR3 residues: CASRPTPRAYNEQFF. CDR3 coding DNA: TGTGCCAGCAGACCCACCCCTCGCGCGTACAATGAGCAGTTCTTC.

V and J are TRBV6-5 and TRBJ1-2; possible D gene TRBD1, 6 bases. Germline CDR1 is MNHEY and CDR2 is SVGAGI. V lost 5 bases to trimming and J lost 5 bases, with 12 bases between them. This CDR3 has 13 residues. The CDR3 coding sequence is TGTGCCAGCAGTAGCCGGGACAAGTATGGCTACACCTTC. This gives the protein CASSSRDKYGYTF.